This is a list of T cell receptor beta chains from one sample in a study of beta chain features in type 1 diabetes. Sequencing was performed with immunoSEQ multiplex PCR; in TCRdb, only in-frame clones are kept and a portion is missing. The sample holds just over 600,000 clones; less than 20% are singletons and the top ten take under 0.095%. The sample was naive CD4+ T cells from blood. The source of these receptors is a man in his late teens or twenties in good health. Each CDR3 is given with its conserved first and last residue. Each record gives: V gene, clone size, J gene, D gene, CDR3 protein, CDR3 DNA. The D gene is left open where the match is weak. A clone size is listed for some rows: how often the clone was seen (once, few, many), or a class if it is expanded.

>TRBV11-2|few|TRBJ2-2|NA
CASSPPRAYNTGELFF
TGTGCCAGCAGCCCCCCCCGGGCCTATAACACCGGGGAGCTGTTTTTT
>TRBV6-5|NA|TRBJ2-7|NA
CASSYGKLSYEQYF
TGTGCCAGCAGTTACGGAAAGCTCTCCTACGAGCAGTACTTC
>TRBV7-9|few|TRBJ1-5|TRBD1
CASRSGQGASNQPQHF
TGTGCCAGCAGGTCTGGACAGGGGGCGTCCAATCAGCCCCAGCATTTT
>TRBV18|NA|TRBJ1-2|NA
CASSPGRQGGYGYTF
TGTGCCAGCTCACCAGGTCGCCAGGGAGGCTATGGCTACACCTTC
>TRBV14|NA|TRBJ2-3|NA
CASSLRGQSTDTQYF
TGTGCCAGCAGCCTTAGAGGACAGAGTACAGATACGCAGTATTTT
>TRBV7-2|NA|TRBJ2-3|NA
CASSSQNLILRSQYF
TGTGCCAGCAGCTCACAAAACTTAATCCTGCGCTCGCAGTATTTT
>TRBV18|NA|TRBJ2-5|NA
CASSPRQETQYF
TGTGCCAGCTCACCACGACAAGAGACCCAGTACTTC
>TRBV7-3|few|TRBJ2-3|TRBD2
CASSLRPSGSTDTQYF
TGTGCCAGCAGCTTAAGACCTAGCGGAAGCACAGATACGCAGTATTTT
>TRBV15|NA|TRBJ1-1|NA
CATEGYTEAFF
TGTGCCACCGAAGGCTATACTGAAGCTTTCTTT
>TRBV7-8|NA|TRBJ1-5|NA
CASSLASGWDNQPQHF
TGTGCCAGCAGCTTAGCTAGCGGGTGGGACAATCAGCCCCAGCATTTT
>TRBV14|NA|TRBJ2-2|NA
CASSQETSGGELFF
TGTGCCAGCAGCCAAGAGACCTCGGGCGGGGAGCTGTTTTTT
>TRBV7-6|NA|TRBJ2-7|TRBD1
CASRGTGGERSYEQYF
TGTGCCAGCAGGGGAACAGGGGGAGAACGCTCCTACGAGCAGTACTTC
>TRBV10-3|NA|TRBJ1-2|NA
CASTVQGNYGYTF
TGTGCCTCCACCGTGCAGGGGAACTATGGCTACACCTTC
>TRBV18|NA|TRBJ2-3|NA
CASSPPERDTQYF
TGTGCCAGCTCACCACCTGAACGGGATACGCAGTATTTT
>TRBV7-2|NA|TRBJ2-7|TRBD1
CASSPGQGPPYEQYF
TGTGCCAGCAGCCCTGGACAGGGGCCTCCCTACGAGCAGTACTTC
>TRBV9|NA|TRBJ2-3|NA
CASSVEVAKDTQYF
TGTGCCAGCAGCGTAGAGGTCGCGAAGGATACGCAGTATTTT
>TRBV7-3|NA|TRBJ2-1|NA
CASSPQNQPSYNEQFF
TGTGCCAGCAGCCCCCAAAACCAGCCTTCCTACAATGAGCAGTTCTTC
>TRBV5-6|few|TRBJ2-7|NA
CASSLRTLRRQYF
TGTGCCAGCAGCTTAAGGACCCTCCGGCGACAGTACTTC
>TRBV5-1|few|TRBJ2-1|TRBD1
CASSRDRGYNEQFF
TGCGCCAGCAGCCGGGACAGGGGCTACAATGAGCAGTTCTTC
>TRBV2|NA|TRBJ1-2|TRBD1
CASSGQGAVYGYTF
TGTGCCAGCAGTGGACAGGGGGCCGTCTATGGCTACACCTTC
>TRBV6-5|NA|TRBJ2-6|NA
CASSYSRSGANVLTF
TGTGCCAGCAGTTACTCCCGCTCTGGGGCCAACGTCCTGACTTTC
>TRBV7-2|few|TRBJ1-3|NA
CASSLAGPNSGNTIYF
TGTGCCAGCAGCTTAGCGGGACCCAACTCTGGAAACACCATATATTTT
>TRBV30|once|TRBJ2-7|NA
CAWTPTPGVEQYF
TGTGCCTGGACCCCTACCCCCGGGGTCGAGCAGTACTTC
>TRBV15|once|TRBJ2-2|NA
CATSRDTLTGELFF
TGTGCCACCAGCAGAGATACACTTACCGGGGAGCTGTTTTTT
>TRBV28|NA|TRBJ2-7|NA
CASSLFSGLPYEQYF
TGTGCCAGCAGTTTATTTTCAGGATTACCCTACGAGCAGTACTTC
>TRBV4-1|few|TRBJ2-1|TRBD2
CASSRSPGGKYNEQFF
TGCGCCAGCAGCCGTTCCCCGGGAGGGAAATACAATGAGCAGTTCTTC
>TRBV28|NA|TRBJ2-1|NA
CASSLDVPGLNEQFF
TGTGCCAGCAGTTTAGATGTTCCAGGGCTCAATGAGCAGTTCTTC
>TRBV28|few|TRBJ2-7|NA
CASRPGGRSYEQYF
TGTGCCAGCAGGCCCGGGGGGCGCTCCTACGAGCAGTACTTC
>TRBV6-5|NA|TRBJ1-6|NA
CASSRLNSPLHF
TGTGCCAGCAGCCGCCTGAATTCACCCCTCCACTTT
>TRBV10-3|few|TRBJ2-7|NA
CAISSNAYEQYF
TGTGCCATCAGTAGCAACGCCTACGAGCAGTACTTC
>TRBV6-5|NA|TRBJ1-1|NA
CASSYWGHLNTEAFF
TGTGCCAGCAGTTACTGGGGACATTTGAACACTGAAGCTTTCTTT
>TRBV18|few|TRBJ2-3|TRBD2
CASSPDRRTSVTDTQYF
TGTGCCAGCTCACCGGATAGACGGACTAGCGTCACAGATACGCAGTATTTT
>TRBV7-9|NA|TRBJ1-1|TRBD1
CASSPSGAGGNTEAFF
TGTGCCAGCAGCCCTTCGGGGGCAGGGGGGAACACTGAAGCTTTCTTT
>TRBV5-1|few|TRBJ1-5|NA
CASSFGGEGRQPQHF
TGCGCCAGCAGCTTTGGGGGGGAAGGCCGTCAGCCCCAGCATTTT
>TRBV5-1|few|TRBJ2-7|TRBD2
CASSLLAGTSYEQYF
TGCGCCAGCAGCTTACTAGCGGGAACCTCCTACGAGCAGTACTTC
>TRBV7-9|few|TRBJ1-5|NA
CASSLAGGSNQPQHF
TGTGCCAGCAGCTTGGCCGGTGGTAGCAATCAGCCCCAGCATTTT
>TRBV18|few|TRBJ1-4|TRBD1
CASSPGQGTEKLFF
TGTGCCAGCTCACCGGGACAGGGTACGGAAAAACTGTTTTTT
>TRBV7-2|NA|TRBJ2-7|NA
CASSSPGLYEQYF
TGTGCCAGCAGCTCACCGGGACTCTACGAGCAGTACTTC
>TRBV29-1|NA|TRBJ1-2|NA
CSVEVGGYTF
TGCAGCGTTGAAGTAGGTGGCTACACCTTC
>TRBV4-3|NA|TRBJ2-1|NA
CASSQEARRRSSYNEQFF
TGCGCCAGCAGCCAAGAAGCGAGGCGGAGGAGCTCCTACAATGAGCAGTTCTTC
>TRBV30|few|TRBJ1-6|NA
CAWSVSTVRSPLHF
TGTGCCTGGAGTGTTTCGACGGTACGGTCACCCCTCCACTTT
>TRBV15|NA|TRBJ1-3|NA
CATSKSGNTIYF
TGTGCCACCAGCAAATCTGGAAACACCATATATTTT
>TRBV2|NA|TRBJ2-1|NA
CASSTRGSYNEQFF
TGTGCCAGCAGCACAAGGGGCTCCTACAATGAGCAGTTCTTC
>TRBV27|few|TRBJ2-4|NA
CASSPQTGAQYF
TGTGCCAGCAGTCCCCAGACAGGAGCCCAGTACTTC
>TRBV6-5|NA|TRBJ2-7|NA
CASSYESSEQYF
TGTGCCAGCAGTTACGAGTCAAGCGAGCAGTACTTC